The source of this T cell receptor (beta chain) is a study of blood T cell repertoires in COVID-19. The V segment lost 3 bases and the J segment 3 bases; nucleotides outside the gene matches: 5. This CDR3 comprises 15 residues. Germline V gives CDR1 SGHRS, CDR2 YFSETQ. Repertoires were generated with immunoSEQ multiplex PCR, while TCRdb's copy carries only in-frame clones and drops some. The sample lists 310,000 or so clones; approximately 90% were seen once. The TCR originated in a woman between 18 and 29 years old who had recovered from COVID-19. This sequence joins TRBV5-1 and TRBJ2-3; 9 nucleotides align to TRBD1. Sequenced material: PBMCs or T cells enriched from blood (not recorded which). The CDR3 sequence: CASSYTGGQTDTQYF. The CDR3 DNA follows: TGCGCCAGCAGCTATACAGGGGGCCAGACAGATACGCAGTATTTT.